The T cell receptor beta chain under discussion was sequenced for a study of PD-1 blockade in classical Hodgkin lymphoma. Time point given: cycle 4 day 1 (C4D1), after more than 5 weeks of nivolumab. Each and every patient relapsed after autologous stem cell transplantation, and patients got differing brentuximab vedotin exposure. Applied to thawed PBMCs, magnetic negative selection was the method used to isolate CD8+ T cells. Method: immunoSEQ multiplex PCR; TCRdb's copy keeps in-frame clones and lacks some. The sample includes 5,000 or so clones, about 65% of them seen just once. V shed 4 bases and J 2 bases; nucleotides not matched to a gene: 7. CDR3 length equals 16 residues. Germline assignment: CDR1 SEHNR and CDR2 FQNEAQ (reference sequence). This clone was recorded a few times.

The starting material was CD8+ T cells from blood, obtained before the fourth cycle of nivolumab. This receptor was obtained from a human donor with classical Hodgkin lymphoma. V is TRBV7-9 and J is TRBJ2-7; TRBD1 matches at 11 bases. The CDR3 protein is CASSSESGQGAYEQYF. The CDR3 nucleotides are TGTGCCAGCAGCTCTGAGTCGGGACAGGGGGCCTACGAGCAGTACTTC.